The source of this T cell receptor beta chain is a study of regulatory T cells. Study observations and caveats: Compared with autologous conventional CD4+ cells and control regulatory cells, CD3G-deficient regulatory T cells showed reduced diversity. Treg repertoire restriction varied and was strongest in the two most severe patients. Patient repertoires had restricted TRB V-J pairs and skewed V and J usage, most in Tregs.

Every patient with CD3G deficiency had evidence of autoimmunity. Regulatory (CD25-high CD127-low) and conventional (CD25-low CD127-high) CD4+ T cells were sorted separately. Germline V gene data show CDR1 as SGHTA and CDR2 as FQGNSA. The CDR3 sequence is 15 residues long. V lost 5 bases and J 0 bases, leaving 11 bases between the germline ends. This clone was detected once. Antigen specificity is unknown. The PCR used 52 TRBV and 13 TRBJ primers. Profiling relied on immunoSEQ multiplex PCR, and the TCRdb table lists in-frame clones only, not all of them. The table lists a few thousand clones, around 94% of them singletons.

Input material: CD4+ Tregs sorted from blood. The V and J genes are TRBV7-2 and TRBJ2-1; no definite D call. The receptor was isolated from a person aged 18-35 years with CD3G deficiency. The CDR3 DNA is TGTGCCAGCAGCCCCCGACCAAGCTCCTACAATGAGCAGTTCTTC. Translated: CASSPRPSSYNEQFF.